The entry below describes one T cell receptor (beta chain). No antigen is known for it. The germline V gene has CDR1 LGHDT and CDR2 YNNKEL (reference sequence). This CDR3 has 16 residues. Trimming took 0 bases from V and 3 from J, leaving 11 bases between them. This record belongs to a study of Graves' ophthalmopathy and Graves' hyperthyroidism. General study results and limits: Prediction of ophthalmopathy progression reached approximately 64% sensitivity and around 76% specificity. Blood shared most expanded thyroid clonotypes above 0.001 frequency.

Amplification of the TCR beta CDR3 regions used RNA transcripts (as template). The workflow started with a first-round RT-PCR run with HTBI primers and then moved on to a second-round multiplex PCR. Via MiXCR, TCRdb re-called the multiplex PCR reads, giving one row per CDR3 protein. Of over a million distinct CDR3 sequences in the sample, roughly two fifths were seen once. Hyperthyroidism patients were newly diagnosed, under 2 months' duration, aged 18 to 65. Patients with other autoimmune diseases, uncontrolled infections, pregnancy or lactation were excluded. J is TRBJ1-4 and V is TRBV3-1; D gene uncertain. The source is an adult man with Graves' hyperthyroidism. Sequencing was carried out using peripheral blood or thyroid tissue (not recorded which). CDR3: CASSQDPQWANEKLFF. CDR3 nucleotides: TGTGCCAGCAGCCAAGATCCCCAGTGGGCTAATGAAAAACTGTTTTTT. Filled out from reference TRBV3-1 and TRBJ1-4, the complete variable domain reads DTAVSQTPKYLVTQMGNDKSIKCEQNLGHDTMYWYKQDSKKFLKIMFSYNNKELIINETVPNRFSPKSPDKAHLNLHINSLELGDSAVYFCASSQDPQWANEKLFFGSGTQLSVL.